This TCR beta chain is drawn from a study of Graves' ophthalmopathy and Graves' hyperthyroidism. By definition, stable hyperthyroidism involved no ophthalmopathy within 18 months of follow-up. The study recruited hyperthyroidism patients aged 18 to 65 who were newly diagnosed, under 2 months' duration. Excluded: other autoimmune disease, uncontrolled infection, pregnancy or lactation. Trimming pared 0 bases from V and 6 bases from J, leaving 14 bases between. CDR1 and CDR2 (germline): SGHVS, FNYEAQ. This CDR3 region has 15 residues. Using RNA transcripts, the TCR beta CDR3 regions were amplified. HTBI primers primed a first-round RT-PCR, and a second-round multiplex PCR followed. Each CDR3 protein is one row after TCRdb ran MiXCR on the multiplex PCR reads. There are about 400,000 distinct CDR3 sequences in the sample; 15% occur only once, and about 7.3% lies in the top ten. This clonotype was seen a few times.

The chain couples TRBV7-6 to TRBJ1-1; D gene uncertain. The clonotype comes from a woman under 30 with stable Graves' hyperthyroidism. What was sequenced was peripheral blood. The DNA for the CDR3 is TGTGCCAGCAGCTTAGCTTTCCGCGGAGTCGCTGAAGCTTTCTTT. Translating it yields CASSLAFRGVAEAFF.